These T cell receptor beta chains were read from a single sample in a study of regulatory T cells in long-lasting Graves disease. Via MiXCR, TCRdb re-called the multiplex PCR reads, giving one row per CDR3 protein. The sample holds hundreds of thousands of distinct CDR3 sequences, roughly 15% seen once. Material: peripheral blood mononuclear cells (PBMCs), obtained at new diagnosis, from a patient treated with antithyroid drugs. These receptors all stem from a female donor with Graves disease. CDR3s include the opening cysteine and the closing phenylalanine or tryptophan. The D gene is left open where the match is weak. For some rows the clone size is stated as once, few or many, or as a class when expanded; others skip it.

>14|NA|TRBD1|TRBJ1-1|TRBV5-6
CASSGTALNTEAFF
TGTGCCAGCAGCGGGACAGCCCTGAACACTGAAGCTTTCTTT
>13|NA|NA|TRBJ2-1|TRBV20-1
CSARQGSYNEQFF
TGCAGTGCTAGACAGGGGTCCTACAATGAGCAGTTCTTC
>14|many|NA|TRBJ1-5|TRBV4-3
CASSQLGAGQPQHF
TGCGCCAGCAGCCAGCTGGGGGCTGGGCAGCCCCAGCATTTT
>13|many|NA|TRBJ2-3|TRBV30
CAWLPGVLDTQYF
TGTGCCTGGCTGCCGGGAGTACTAGATACGCAGTATTTT
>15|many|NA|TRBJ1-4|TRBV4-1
CASSHIGELQEKLFF
TGCGCCAGCAGCCATATAGGGGAACTACAAGAAAAACTGTTTTTT
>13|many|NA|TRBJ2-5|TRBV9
CASGEGAQETQYF
TGTGCCAGCGGGGAAGGGGCACAAGAGACCCAGTACTTC
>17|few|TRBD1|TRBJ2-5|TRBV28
CASSPRFPDRVQETQYF
TGTGCCAGCAGTCCAAGATTTCCCGACAGGGTTCAAGAGACCCAGTACTTC
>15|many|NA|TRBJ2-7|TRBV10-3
CAISESTAPNYEQYF
TGTGCCATCAGTGAGTCCACGGCCCCTAACTACGAGCAGTACTTC
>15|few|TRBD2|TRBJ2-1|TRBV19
CASSVGSSGRDEQFF
TGTGCCAGTAGTGTTGGGTCTAGCGGGAGGGATGAGCAGTTCTTC
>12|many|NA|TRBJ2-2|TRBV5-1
CASSLDTGELFF
TGCGCCAGCAGCTTGGACACCGGGGAGCTGTTTTTT
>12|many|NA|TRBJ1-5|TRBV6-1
CASRLTGKPQHF
TGTGCCAGCAGGTTGACCGGGAAGCCCCAGCATTTT
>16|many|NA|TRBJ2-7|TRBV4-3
CASSQDWRSGAYEQYF
TGCGCCAGCAGCCAAGATTGGCGGAGCGGAGCATACGAGCAGTACTTC
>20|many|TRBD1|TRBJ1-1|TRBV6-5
CASSYPGLDRGPVANTEAFF
TGTGCCAGCAGTTATCCAGGCCTCGACAGGGGGCCCGTAGCGAACACTGAAGCTTTCTTT
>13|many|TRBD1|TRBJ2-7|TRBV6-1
CASRMGQYYEQYF
TGTGCCAGCAGGATGGGACAGTACTACGAGCAGTACTTC
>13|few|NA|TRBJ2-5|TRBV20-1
CSASGTLEGTQYF
TGCAGTGCATCCGGGACCCTCGAGGGGACCCAGTACTTC
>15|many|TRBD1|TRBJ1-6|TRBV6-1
CASRRDRARDSPLHF
TGTGCCAGCAGACGCGACAGGGCCAGGGATTCACCCCTCCACTTT
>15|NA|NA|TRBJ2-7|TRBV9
CASSVEAGTTYEQYF
TGTGCCAGCAGCGTAGAGGCCGGGACAACCTACGAGCAGTACTTC
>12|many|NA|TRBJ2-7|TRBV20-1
CSARVTSYEQYF
TGCAGTGCTAGAGTTACGTCCTACGAGCAGTACTTC
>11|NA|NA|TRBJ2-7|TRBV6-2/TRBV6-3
CASSYGRIEYF
TGTGCCAGCAGTTACGGCCGGATCGAGTACTTC
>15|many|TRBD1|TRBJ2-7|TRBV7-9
CASSSPGTGFYEQYF
TGTGCCAGCAGCTCACCCGGGACAGGTTTCTACGAGCAGTACTTC
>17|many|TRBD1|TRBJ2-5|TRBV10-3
CAISYNRDRGQLGTQYF
TGTGCCATCAGTTACAATCGGGACAGGGGACAATTGGGGACCCAGTACTTC
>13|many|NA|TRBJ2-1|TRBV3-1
CASSQGWVNEQFF
TGTGCCAGCAGCCAAGGTTGGGTGAATGAGCAGTTCTTC
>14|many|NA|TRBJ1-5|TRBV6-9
CASSYNALNQPQHF
TGTGCCAGCAGTTACAACGCCCTCAATCAGCCCCAGCATTTT
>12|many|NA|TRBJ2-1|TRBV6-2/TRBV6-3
CASSYYRHEQFF
TGTGCCAGCAGTTACTATAGACATGAGCAGTTCTTC
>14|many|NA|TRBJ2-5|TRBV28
CASSPSDRQETQYF
TGTGCCAGCAGTCCATCAGACAGGCAAGAGACCCAGTACTTC
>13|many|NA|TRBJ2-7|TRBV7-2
CASSLFPLSEQYF
TGTGCCAGCAGCTTATTTCCCCTTTCCGAGCAGTACTTC
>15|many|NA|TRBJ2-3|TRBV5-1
CASSLYMLSTDTQYF
TGCGCCAGCAGCTTGTATATGCTCAGCACAGATACGCAGTATTTT
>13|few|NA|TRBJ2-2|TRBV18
CASSPPTAGELFF
TGTGCCAGCTCACCACCCACGGCCGGGGAGCTGTTTTTT
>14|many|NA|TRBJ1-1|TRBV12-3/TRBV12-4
CASSLRHSNTEAFF
TGTGCCAGCAGTTTACGACATTCGAACACTGAAGCTTTCTTT
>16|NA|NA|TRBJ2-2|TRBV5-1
CASSPGTRANTGELFF
TGCGCCAGCAGCCCCGGAACTCGCGCGAACACCGGGGAGCTGTTTTTT
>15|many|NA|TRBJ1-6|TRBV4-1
CASSREGLPGRTLHF
TGCGCCAGCAGCCGGGAGGGACTCCCTGGACGTACCCTCCACTTT
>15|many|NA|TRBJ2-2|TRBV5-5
CASSLVMTNTGELFF
TGTGCCAGCAGCTTGGTGATGACGAACACCGGGGAGCTGTTTTTT
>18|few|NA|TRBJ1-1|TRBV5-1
CASSSFPRGAYMNTEAFF
TGCGCCAGCAGCTCCTTTCCCCGGGGGGCGTACATGAACACTGAAGCTTTCTTT
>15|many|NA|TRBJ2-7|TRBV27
CASSLWRTAVYEQYF
TGTGCCAGCAGTCTATGGAGGACCGCTGTCTACGAGCAGTACTTC
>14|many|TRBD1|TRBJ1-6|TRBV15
CATSSRGSNSPLHF
TGTGCCACCAGCAGCAGGGGGTCGAATTCACCCCTCCACTTT
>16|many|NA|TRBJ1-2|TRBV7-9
CASSLSGGRGHYGYTF
TGTGCCAGCAGCTTGTCGGGAGGCAGGGGTCACTATGGCTACACCTTC
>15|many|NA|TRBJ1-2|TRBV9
CASSVGGRAVYGYTF
TGTGCCAGCAGCGTCGGGGGCAGGGCAGTCTATGGCTACACCTTC
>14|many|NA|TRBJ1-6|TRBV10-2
CASSRTERNSPLHF
TGCGCCAGCTCGAGGACAGAAAGGAATTCACCCCTCCACTTT
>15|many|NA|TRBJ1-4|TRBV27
CASSWGSGANEKLFF
TGTGCCAGCAGTTGGGGTTCCGGGGCTAATGAAAAACTGTTTTTT
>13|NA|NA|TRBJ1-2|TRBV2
CARNYGRLDGYTF
TGTGCGCGCAACTATGGACGCTTAGATGGCTACACCTTC
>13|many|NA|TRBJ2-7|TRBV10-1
CASSDQSRGEQYF
TGCGCCAGCAGTGACCAGAGTAGGGGCGAGCAGTACTTC
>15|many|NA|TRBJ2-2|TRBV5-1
CASSSEDGGTGELFF
TGTGCCAGCAGCTCGGAGGATGGAGGAACCGGGGAGCTGTTTTTT
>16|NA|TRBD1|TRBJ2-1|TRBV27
CASRDSWGQRYNEQFF
TGTGCCAGCAGGGACTCTTGGGGACAGAGATACAATGAGCAGTTCTTC
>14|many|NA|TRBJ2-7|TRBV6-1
CASTGRRGSYEQYF
TGTGCCAGCACGGGCCGGAGAGGGTCCTACGAGCAGTACTTC
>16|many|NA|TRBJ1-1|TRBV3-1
CASSQDLPETNTEAFF
TGTGCCAGCAGCCAAGATCTTCCAGAAACGAACACTGAAGCTTTCTTT
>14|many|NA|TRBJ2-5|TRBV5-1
CASSPQGKGETQYF
TGCGCCAGCAGCCCCCAGGGGAAGGGAGAGACCCAGTACTTC
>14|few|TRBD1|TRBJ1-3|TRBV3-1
CASSPRGIGNTIYF
TGTGCCAGCAGCCCCAGGGGGATAGGAAACACCATATATTTT
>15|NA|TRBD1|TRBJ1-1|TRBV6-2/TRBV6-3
CASSYGRQGAPEAFF
TGTGCCAGCAGTTACGGTAGGCAGGGGGCCCCTGAAGCTTTCTTT
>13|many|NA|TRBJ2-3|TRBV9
CASSGGAIDTQYF
TGTGCCAGCAGCGGGGGGGCCATAGATACGCAGTATTTT
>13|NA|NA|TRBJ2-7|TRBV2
CASSPGISYEQYF
TGTGCCAGTTCTCCGGGGATCTCCTACGAGCAGTACTTC
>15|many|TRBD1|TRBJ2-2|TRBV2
CASRRTGGAGGELFF
TGTGCCAGCAGGAGGACAGGGGGCGCGGGCGGGGAGCTGTTTTTT
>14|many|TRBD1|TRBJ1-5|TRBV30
CAWSGQGPLQPQHF
TGTGCCTGGAGTGGACAGGGGCCTCTTCAGCCCCAGCATTTT
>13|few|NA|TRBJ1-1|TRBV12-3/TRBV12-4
CASSLDRDRKAFF
TGTGCCAGCAGTTTAGACAGGGATAGGAAAGCTTTCTTT